The TCR beta chain under discussion was sequenced for a study of T cells in Graves' hyperthyroidism and ophthalmopathy. This clonotype appeared many times. Trimming shortened V by 5 bases and J by 3 bases, and 10 bases separated the two germline ends. CDR1 and CDR2 from the germline V gene are SNHLY and FYNNEI. The CDR3 totals 13 residues. TCR beta CDR3 regions were amplified from RNA transcripts. HTBI primers were employed in a first-round RT-PCR of the TCR CDR3. In TCRdb, the multiplex PCR reads were re-called with MiXCR into one record per CDR3 protein. This sample has 610,000 or so distinct CDR3 sequences, with 35% to 55% found just once.

This receptor was obtained from a woman aged 18-29 years with Graves' hyperthyroidism. V and J are TRBV2 and TRBJ1-2; no clear D. Sequencing used peripheral blood or thyroid tissue (not recorded which). The CDR3 sequence is CASSQREYYGYTF. As DNA, the CDR3 is TGTGCCAGCAGTCAAAGGGAGTACTATGGCTACACCTTC.